These 22 T cell receptor beta chains were all obtained from the same sample, sequenced in a study of cytomegalovirus exposure and HLA in healthy donors. In the PCR, 60 Vbeta and 13 Jbeta primers were used. Profiling relied on immunoSEQ multiplex PCR, and the TCRdb table lists in-frame clones only, not all of them. This sample has about 160,000 clones, with about 80% found just once. The specimen sequenced was PBMCs. The receptors shown here come from a man aged 30 to 39 in good health and CMV-seropositive.

V and J are TRBV5-1 and TRBJ2-2; TRBD1 matches 10 bases. V was pared by 6 bases and J by 5 bases, with 7 bases of the junction left unmatched. This CDR3 has 15 amino acids. Germline V CDR1 and CDR2: SGHRS, YFSETQ. In DNA, the CDR3 is TGCGCCAGCAATAATAGACAGGGGGCGACCGGGGAGCTGTTTTTT. The encoded protein is CASNNRQGATGELFF.

V is TRBV27 and J is TRBJ1-5, with TRBD1 matching 12 bases. Looked up from germline, CDR1 is MNHEY and CDR2 is SMNVEV (reference sequence). The CDR3 extends over 18 amino acids. With 3 bases clipped from V and 4 bases from J, the junction kept 10 bases outside the gene matches. CDR3 protein: CASSLSGTGGWNNQPQHF. The CDR3 nucleotides are TGTGCCAGCAGTTTGTCCGGGACAGGGGGCTGGAATAATCAGCCCCAGCATTTT.

The chain carries TRBV6-1 and TRBJ2-2; 11 bases line up with TRBD2. Per the germline V gene, CDR1 is MNHNS and CDR2 is SASEGT. CDR3 size: 18 residues. V lost 0 bases to trimming and J lost 6 bases; unmatched junction nucleotides: 9. CDR3 residues: CASSEARVAGGPSGELFF. The CDR3 DNA reads as TGTGCCAGCAGTGAAGCACGGGTAGCGGGGGGGCCATCCGGGGAGCTGTTTTTT.

The chain couples TRBV6-5 to TRBJ2-5; 9 bases line up with TRBD1. The J call may be wrong; the DNA end is better matched by TRBJ2-7. The CDR3 sequence is 14 residues long. Germline V gene data show CDR1 as MNHEY and CDR2 as SVGAGI. The CDR3 DNA sequence: TGTGCCAGCAGTTACTCGGGACAGGGCGACGAGCAGTACTTC. This translates into CASSYSGQGDEQYF.

The chain carries TRBV28 and TRBJ2-5; tentative D call: TRBD2 (6 bases). V dropped 4 bases and J dropped 2 bases, with 11 bases sitting between them. Germline lookup yields CDR1 MDHEN and CDR2 SYDVKM. The CDR3 sequence is 14 residues long. CDR3 protein: CASSSRGGQETQYF. For the CDR3, the DNA is TGTGCCAGCAGTTCAAGGGGAGGTCAAGAGACCCAGTACTTC.

This clone was picked up a small number of times. The gene calls are TRBV19 and TRBJ1-6; D gene uncertain. Germline V gives CDR1 LNHDA, CDR2 SQIVND (reference sequence). The CDR3 is 13 amino acids. CDR3 residues: CATRDSYNSPLHF. The DNA of the CDR3 is TGTGCTACGAGGGATTCCTATAATTCACCCCTCCACTTT.

The chain employs TRBV5-1 and TRBJ2-5; D is undetermined. Germline CDR1 and CDR2: SGHRS and YFSETQ. The CDR3 is 15 amino acids. V lost 1 base and J 4 bases, leaving 14 bases between the germline ends. The CDR3, as DNA: TGCGCCAGCAGCTTGATAGAGAATTACGGAGAGACCCAGTACTTC. Translating gives CASSLIENYGETQYF.

The V call is TRBV7-9, the J call TRBJ1-4; no reliable D call. Trimming took 8 bases from V and 7 from J, leaving 17 bases between them. The CDR3 loop spans 14 amino acids. Germline V gene sequence: CDR1 SEHNR, CDR2 FQNEAQ (reference sequence). The CDR3 nucleotides read TGTGCCAGCCGAACGACCGTCCGGGGTGAAAAACTGTTTTTT. The encoded protein is CASRTTVRGEKLFF.

In its sample, this clone was seen a few times. The V call is TRBV6-5, the J call TRBJ1-1; a weak D match, TRBD1 (6 bases). The CDR3 length is 14 residues. Between the trimmed V and J ends, which lost 4 bases and 1 base, there was a span of 10 bases. The germline CDR1 and CDR2 sequences are MNHEY and SVGAGI. CDR3 DNA: TGTGCCAGCAGTTTCACAGGGAAGAACACTGAAGCTTTCTTT. Translated: CASSFTGKNTEAFF.

The CDR3, as DNA: TGTGCCACCAGCAGAGATAGGAGGGATGCTTTCTTT. Translation gives CATSRDRRDAFF. The chain is built from TRBV15 and TRBJ1-1; no clear D. V gave up 0 bases and J gave up 11 bases, with 10 bases separating them. Germline V gene lookup returns CDR1 LNHNV and CDR2 YYDKDF (reference sequence). There are 12 residues in the CDR3.

The chain uses TRBV2 and TRBJ2-7, with a possible D match to TRBD1 (6 bases). Looked up from germline, CDR1 is SNHLY and CDR2 is FYNNEI. CDR3 length: 13 residues. Trimming shortened V by 6 bases and J by 3 bases, and 12 bases separated the two germline ends. The CDR3 coding sequence is TGTGCCAGCAGAGGGACAATCGACTACGAGCAGTACTTC. Its protein is CASRGTIDYEQYF.

The chain links TRBV6-1 to TRBJ1-4, with 8 bases lining up with TRBD1. Trimming cost V 8 bases and J 5 bases; bases outside gene matches: 7. CDR1 is MNHNS and CDR2 is SASEGT in the germline V gene. CDR3 length: 14 amino acids. CDR3 nucleotides: TGTGCCAGCGGCAGGGACAGGTTAAATGAAAAACTGTTTTTT. This codes for CASGRDRLNEKLFF.

The rearrangement joins TRBV7-9 to TRBJ1-1; TRBD1 matches at 9 bases. The CDR3 length is 17 residues. Germline CDR1 and CDR2: SEHNR and FQNEAQ (reference sequence). V lost 2 bases, J lost 1 base, and 8 bases stayed unmatched. The DNA of the CDR3 is TGTGCCAGCAGCTTATTCGCCGGGACAGGGAAGAACACTGAAGCTTTCTTT. Translating it yields CASSLFAGTGKNTEAFF.

A word on this clone: This sample includes further DNA sequences coding for the same CDR3. This rearrangement joins TRBV7-9 to TRBJ1-4; D perhaps matches TRBD1 (6 bases). The germline V and J ends were trimmed by 1 base and 8 bases, with 8 bases remaining between them. Germline values: CDR1 SEHNR, CDR2 FQNEAQ (reference sequence). This CDR3 is built from 13 residues. CDR3 amino acids: CASSLEQGEKLFF. In DNA form, the CDR3 reads TGTGCCAGCAGCTTAGAACAGGGAGAAAAACTGTTTTTT.

The rearrangement links TRBV16 to TRBJ2-7, with 8 nucleotides matching TRBD1. Per the germline V gene, CDR1 is KGHSY and CDR2 is FQNENV. The J segment lost 4 bases and the V segment lost 4 bases, leaving 9 bases of the junction unmatched. This CDR3 comprises 15 residues. CDR3 loop: CASSLPETGVYEQYF. DNA of the CDR3: TGTGCCAGCAGCCTCCCCGAGACAGGGGTTTACGAGCAGTACTTC. Using reference TRBV16 and TRBJ2-7 for the parts outside the CDR3, the full variable domain is GEEVAQTPKHLVRGEGQKAKLYCAPIKGHSYVFWYQQVLKNEFKFLISFQNENVFDETGMPKERFSAKCLPNSPCSLEIQATKLEDSAVYFCASSLPETGVYEQYFGPGTRLTVT.

The V and J genes are TRBV5-4 and TRBJ2-5, with TRBD2 matching 10 bases. V was clipped by 0 bases and J by 5 bases; unmatched bases: 7. The germline V gene encodes CDR1 SGHNT and CDR2 YYREEE (reference sequence). The CDR3 consists of 16 residues. This chain's CDR3 is CASSLDAAGGPETQYF. The CDR3, as DNA: TGTGCCAGCAGCTTGGACGCAGCGGGGGGGCCTGAGACCCAGTACTTC.

A few counts support this clone. The genes are TRBV29-1 and TRBJ1-1; no reliable D call. The CDR3 has 12 amino acids. The germline V gene has CDR1 SQVTM and CDR2 ANQGSEA. Deletions cut 7 bases from V and 3 bases from J, with 12 bases between. The CDR3, as DNA: TGCAGCGCCACGGGTTTATACACTGAAGCTTTCTTT. This encodes CSATGLYTEAFF.

V and J are TRBV5-1 and TRBJ1-1; unclear D gene. V gave up 0 bases and J gave up 6 bases, with 9 bases separating them. The CDR3 is 13 residues long. The germline gives CDR1 SGHRS, CDR2 YFSETQ. CDR3 residues: CASSLASTSEAFF. In nucleotides, the CDR3 is TGCGCCAGCAGCTTGGCCAGTACCTCTGAAGCTTTCTTT.

The rearrangement joins TRBV5-4 to TRBJ1-2, with 7 bases identical to TRBD1. The CDR3 runs 16 residues. CDR1 is SGHNT, CDR2 YYREEE, per germline (reference sequence). V gave up 0 bases and J gave up 4 bases; unmatched junction bases: 9. CDR3 sequence: CASSLEDRALSYGYTF. The DNA for the CDR3 is TGTGCCAGCAGCTTGGAAGACAGGGCCCTTAGCTATGGCTACACCTTC.

This clone has only a few counts. The chain carries TRBV11-2 and TRBJ2-7; D might be TRBD1 (6 bases). CDR1 and CDR2 (germline): SGHAT, FQNNGV. The CDR3 spans 15 residues. Trimming shortened V by 3 bases and J by 0 bases, and 12 bases separated the two germline ends. CDR3 sequence: CASSFLQGPSYEQYF. The DNA for the CDR3 is TGTGCCAGCAGCTTTTTGCAGGGGCCCTCCTACGAGCAGTACTTC.

V is TRBV6-5 and J is TRBJ2-2, with TRBD1 identical over 9 bases. This CDR3 contains 16 residues. The V segment lost 0 bases and the J segment 4 bases; nucleotides outside the gene matches: 3. Germline CDR1 is MNHEY and CDR2 is SVGAGI. CDR3 sequence: CASSYSWTGVTGELFF. CDR3 DNA: TGTGCCAGCAGTTACTCCTGGACAGGGGTCACCGGGGAGCTGTTTTTT.

Written as DNA, the CDR3 is TGTGCCAGCAGAACCCCGGGACAGGAAGCCTCTGGGGCCAACGTCCTGACTTTC. Amino acids: CASRTPGQEASGANVLTF. The chain employs TRBV21-1 and TRBJ2-6; the table's D call, TRBD1, has no DNA check behind it. TRBV21-1 has pseudogene status. The CDR3 runs 18 residues.